This T cell receptor (beta chain) was sequenced in a study of cytomegalovirus exposure and HLA in healthy donors. Unrecorded immune exposures were likely, despite nominal health at sampling. This PCR relied on a set of 60 Vbeta primers and 13 Jbeta primers. The method was immunoSEQ multiplex PCR; TCRdb's version includes in-frame clones alone and lacks a portion of them. The table has 180,000 or so clones, about 80% seen once; the top ten hold about 1.5%. V lost 5 bases, J lost 9 bases, and 18 bases lay in between. Germline CDR1 SGHNT, CDR2 YYREEE (reference sequence). The CDR3 has 14 amino acids. The V call is TRBV5-4, the J call TRBJ2-1; perhaps TRBD2 as D (6 bases). This sequence originates from a young man in good health and CMV-seronegative. The sequenced sample consisted of PBMCs. The DNA for the CDR3 is TGTGCCAGCAGTATGGACTACCGTGGTCGTGAGCAGTTCTTC. This codes for CASSMDYRGREQFF.